This entry describes one T cell receptor (beta chain). The table came from immunoSEQ multiplex PCR; TCRdb's copy has only in-frame clones and leaves some out. The table has about 98,000 clones, approximately 80% seen once. This CDR3 spans 18 amino acids. This specimen comes from a study of control samples from healthy donors and cancer patients. This chain joins TRBV12-2 and TRBJ1-6; the D call in the table, TRBD1, was not verified against the DNA. TRBV12-2 is shown as a pseudogene. Sequenced input: blood. The TCR originated in a woman younger than 45 in good health. The DNA of the CDR3 is TGTGCAAGTCGCTTCGTGGACAGGGACCTAGACTTTAATTCACCCCTCCACTTT. Encoded protein: CASRFVDRDLDFNSPLHF.